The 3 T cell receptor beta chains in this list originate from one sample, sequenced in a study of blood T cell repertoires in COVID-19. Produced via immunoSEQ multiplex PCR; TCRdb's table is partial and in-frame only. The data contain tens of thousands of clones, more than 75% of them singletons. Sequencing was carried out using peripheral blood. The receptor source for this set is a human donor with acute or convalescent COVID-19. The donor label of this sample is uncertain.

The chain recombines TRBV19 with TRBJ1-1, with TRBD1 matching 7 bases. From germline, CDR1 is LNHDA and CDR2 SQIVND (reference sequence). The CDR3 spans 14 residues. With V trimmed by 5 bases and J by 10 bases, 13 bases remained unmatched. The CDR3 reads CASSEQGSRGVAFF. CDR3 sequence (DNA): TGTGCCAGTAGTGAACAGGGGTCCCGAGGGGTAGCTTTCTTT.

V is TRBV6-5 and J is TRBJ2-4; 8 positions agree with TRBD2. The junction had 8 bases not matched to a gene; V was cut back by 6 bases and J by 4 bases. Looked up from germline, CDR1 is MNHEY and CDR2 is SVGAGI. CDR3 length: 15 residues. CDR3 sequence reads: CASRPSGSGKNIQYF. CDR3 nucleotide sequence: TGTGCCAGCAGACCAAGCGGGAGTGGAAAAAACATTCAGTACTTC.

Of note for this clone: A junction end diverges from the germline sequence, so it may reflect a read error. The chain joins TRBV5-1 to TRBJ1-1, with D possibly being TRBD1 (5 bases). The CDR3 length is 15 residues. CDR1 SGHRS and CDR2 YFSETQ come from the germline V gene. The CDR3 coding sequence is TGCGCCAGCAGCTCCTTAGGAGGGGAGAACAGTGAAGCTTTCTTT. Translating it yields CASSSLGGENSEAFF.